A selection of T cell receptor beta chains follows, all from one sample in a study of human CD8 memory T cell subsets. TCRdb re-called the 5' RACE reads and shows each CDR3 protein once, DNA omitted. The table for this sample gives around 11,000 distinct CDR3 sequences. Specimen: CD8+ T cells from PBMCs. These receptors were collected from a human donor in good health. Each CDR3 is given with its conserved first and last residue. Clone size is given for some rows only: seen once, a few or many times, or a class if the clone is expanded.

V gene	J gene	clone size	CDR3 protein
TRBV29-1	TRBJ2-7	.	CSTLGEWGSSYEQYF
TRBV15	TRBJ1-3	.	CATSRDRGHGNTIYF
TRBV25-1	TRBJ1-2	.	CASRGMTGYGYTF
TRBV25-1	TRBJ2-1	.	CASSDIFGDGTSSYNEQFF
TRBV7-9	TRBJ2-5	.	CASSLPPQGQETQYF
TRBV2	TRBJ2-4	.	CASSRTGPEGIQYF
TRBV12-3/TRBV12-4	TRBJ2-5	.	CASSPRDPRAQYF
TRBV11-2	TRBJ2-7	medium-sized	CASSERQGASYEQYF
TRBV7-2	TRBJ2-7	.	CASSLGPSPEQYF
TRBV7-8	TRBJ2-6	.	CASSSRLSSGANVLTF
TRBV9	TRBJ2-2	.	CASSVGGVVTGELFF
TRBV6-4	TRBJ2-7	.	CASRKFRLAGYEQYF
TRBV16	TRBJ1-1	.	CASSPVIGHTEAFF
TRBV5-1	TRBJ2-2	.	CASSWTISGELFF
TRBV6-5	TRBJ2-2	.	CASRKDTGELFF
TRBV27	TRBJ1-2	.	CASSLVGTGGYTF
TRBV27	TRBJ2-1	.	CASSLIPTAYNEQFF
TRBV9	TRBJ1-1	.	CASSPDRGTRVNTEAFF
TRBV28	TRBJ2-1	.	CASGTGDNEQFF
TRBV13	TRBJ2-1	.	CASSLSLAGAHNEQFF
TRBV20-1	TRBJ2-1	.	CSAVAGGRYNEQFF
TRBV7-6	TRBJ2-7	.	CASGEDANYEQYF
TRBV20-1	TRBJ2-7	.	CSARGLEAAYEQYF
TRBV12-3/TRBV12-4	TRBJ2-1	.	CASTRVDWQNEQFF
TRBV29-1	TRBJ2-7	large	CSVDAGQEYEQYF
TRBV11-2	TRBJ2-7	.	CASSSLTYEQYF
TRBV20-1	TRBJ2-3	.	CSARDPTSDTQYF
TRBV6-2/TRBV6-3	TRBJ2-7	.	CASGSSYEQYF
TRBV7-8	TRBJ2-1	.	CASSLDGLAGGREQFF
TRBV19	TRBJ1-6	.	CASSEGHRSPLHF
TRBV29-1	TRBJ2-1	.	CSVEVGSGDEQFF
TRBV7-8	TRBJ1-5	medium-sized	CASSLYEGSNQPQHF
TRBV28	TRBJ1-6	.	CASIQGIGSPLHF
TRBV4-1	TRBJ2-5	medium-sized	CASSEFVGTQYF
TRBV9	TRBJ2-1	.	CASSVDLGDYNEQFF
TRBV29-1	TRBJ2-7	.	CSVVGLAAEQYF
TRBV7-6	TRBJ1-4	.	CASSVGNRNEKLFF
TRBV24-1	TRBJ2-5	.	CATSEEETQYF
TRBV19	TRBJ2-3	.	CASSILTGSVADTQYF
TRBV5-4	TRBJ2-3	.	CASSSGADTQYF
TRBV2	TRBJ2-7	.	CASSVGRAYEQYF
TRBV28	TRBJ2-1	.	CASSLETSGNNEQFF
TRBV13	TRBJ2-7	.	CASSGPRDRGYEQYF
TRBV7-2	TRBJ2-1	.	CASSSGGEYNEQFF
TRBV11-2	TRBJ2-3	.	CASSLGVGGNRDTQYF
TRBV7-6	TRBJ2-7	.	CASRSGTGSGEQYF
TRBV28	TRBJ2-3	.	CASETGRGTDTQYF
TRBV29-1	TRBJ2-7	.	CSVAQGQGYEQYF
TRBV9	TRBJ2-7	.	CASSAQGASEQYF
TRBV10-3	TRBJ2-1	.	CAISALAGGPGDNEQFF
TRBV28	TRBJ2-7	.	CASIPSGLAGPEQYF
TRBV3-1	TRBJ2-2	medium-sized	CASSQAGSGELFF
TRBV10-1	TRBJ2-3	.	CASSEPTLGDTDTQYF
TRBV5-1	TRBJ1-1	medium-sized	CASSLGVGTEAFF
TRBV28	TRBJ2-2	medium-sized	CASSLDAGELFF